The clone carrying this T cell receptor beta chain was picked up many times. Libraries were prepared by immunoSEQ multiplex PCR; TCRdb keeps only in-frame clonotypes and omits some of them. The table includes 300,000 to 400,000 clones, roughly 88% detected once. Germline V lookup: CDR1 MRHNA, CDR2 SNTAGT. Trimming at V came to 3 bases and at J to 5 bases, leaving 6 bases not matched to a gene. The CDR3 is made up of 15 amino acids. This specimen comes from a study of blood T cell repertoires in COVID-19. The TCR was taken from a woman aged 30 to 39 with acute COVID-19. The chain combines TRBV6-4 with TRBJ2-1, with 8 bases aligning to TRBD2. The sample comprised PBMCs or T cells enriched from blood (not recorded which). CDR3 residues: CASSDLSGAHNEQFF. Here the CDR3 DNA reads TGTGCCAGCAGTGATCTTAGCGGGGCTCACAATGAGCAGTTCTTC.